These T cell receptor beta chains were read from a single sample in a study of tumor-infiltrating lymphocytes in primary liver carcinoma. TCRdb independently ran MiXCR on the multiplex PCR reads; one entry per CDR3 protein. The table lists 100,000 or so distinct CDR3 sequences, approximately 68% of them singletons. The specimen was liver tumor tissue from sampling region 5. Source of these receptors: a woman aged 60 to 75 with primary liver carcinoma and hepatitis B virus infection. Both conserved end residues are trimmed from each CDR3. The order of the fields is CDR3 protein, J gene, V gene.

TSSPVWAMSEQY | TRBJ2-7 | TRBV12-3/TRBV12-4
ASSQDSPFWGYT | TRBJ1-2 | TRBV14
ASSSPPRHSNQPQH | TRBJ1-5 | TRBV28
VSSLTAGGATHNEQF | TRBJ2-1 | TRBV5-6
ASSDVKQVSANEQF | TRBJ2-1 | TRBV24-1
ASIGTGRNTEAL | TRBJ1-1 | TRBV2
ASRRQGANEQC | TRBJ2-7 | TRBV28
ASSLEPGLAGTDTQY | TRBJ2-3 | TRBV11-3
VNSLVHERF | TRBJ2-1 | TRBV28
ASSPSRDRGSMNTEAF | TRBJ1-1 | TRBV28
ASSLSSSDTSGSTDTQY | TRBJ2-3 | TRBV5-1
ASSSHRGYQETQY | TRBJ2-5 | TRBV11-3
ASSSSTGGHTGELF | TRBJ2-2 | TRBV7-8
VSSQKEYQPQH | TRBJ1-5 | TRBV4-2
ASSAAESIPTTFGYT | TRBJ1-2 | TRBV7-9
ASSYSQAGGEQF | TRBJ2-1 | TRBV6-6
ASIRQVTGELF | TRBJ2-2 | TRBV12-3/TRBV12-4
ASSRTLQGANTEAF | TRBJ1-1 | TRBV5-1
ASSFQGEYNEQF | TRBJ2-1 | TRBV5-1
ATVPGQELGNTEAF | TRBJ1-1 | TRBV6-1
SGGQGFEYEQY | TRBJ2-7 | TRBV29-1
ASSLDGWGRDIQY | TRBJ2-4 | TRBV11-2
ASNYGPSVPGELF | TRBJ2-2 | TRBV6-5
TSSLEGGSIGEQL | TRBJ2-1 | TRBV11-2
ASSETYRVGMLSNEQF | TRBJ2-1 | TRBV11-2
ASRETSGNLGNEQF | TRBJ2-1 | TRBV6-5
SVGIGVYIQY | TRBJ2-4 | TRBV29-1
ASSLRVDAGELF | TRBJ2-2 | TRBV5-1
TSGGRASGANVLT | TRBJ2-6 | TRBV12-5
ASTPDGTYNEQF | TRBJ2-1 | TRBV12-3/TRBV12-4
ASSRGTGIAGGPTDTQY | TRBJ2-3 | TRBV12-3/TRBV12-4
ASSSAYEQY | TRBJ2-7 | TRBV11-2